The 5 T cell receptor beta chains below all came from one sample that was sequenced in a study of cytomegalovirus exposure and HLA in healthy donors. The PCR used 60 Vbeta and 13 Jbeta primers. Profiling relied on immunoSEQ multiplex PCR, and the TCRdb table lists in-frame clones only, not all of them. The sample holds under 300,000 clones, about 81% seen once. The sample consisted of PBMCs. These receptor sequences come from a woman aged 55 to 70 in good health and CMV-seropositive.

J is TRBJ2-1 and V is TRBV18, with 11 bases aligning to TRBD1. The CDR3 has 14 amino acids. In germline, CDR1 is KGHSH, CDR2 LQKENI. The V and J ends lost 6 bases and 9 bases, in that order; junction bases with no gene match: 7. CDR3 nucleotide sequence: TGTGCCAGCTCCCTCGGACAGGGGGCTAGTGAGCAGTTCTTC. Translating it yields CASSLGQGASEQFF.

This clone appeared a few times. The chain uses TRBV6-5 and TRBJ2-7; D gene uncertain. V was cut by 5 bases and J by 9 bases, with 17 bases left in between. The CDR3 is 13 amino acids. Germline V gene sequence: CDR1 MNHEY, CDR2 SVGAGI. The CDR3 spells CASSGYFNTMQYF. In nucleotides, the CDR3 is TGTGCCAGCAGTGGTTACTTCAATACGATGCAGTACTTC.

This chain links TRBV2 with TRBJ1-1; D gene uncertain. This CDR3 is built from 11 residues. CDR1 and CDR2 (germline): SNHLY, FYNNEI. Trimming left V 8 bases short and J 6 bases short, with 10 bases between. CDR3 protein: CASCEDAEAFF. The CDR3 DNA is TGTGCCAGCTGCGAGGATGCTGAAGCTTTCTTT. Full variable domain (outside the CDR3, taken from reference TRBV2 and TRBJ1-1): EPEVTQTPSHQVTQMGQEVILRCVPISNHLYFYWYRQILGQKVEFLVSFYNNEISEKSEIFDDQFSVERPDGSNFTLKIRSTKLEDSAMYFCASCEDAEAFFGQGTRLTVV.

The chain employs TRBV7-9 and TRBJ2-7, with D maybe TRBD1 (7 bases). Trimming stripped 0 bases from V and 3 bases from J, with 12 bases between. The CDR3 runs to 15 residues. Germline V lookup: CDR1 SEHNR, CDR2 FQNEAQ (reference sequence). CDR3 region: CASSLARRDSYEQYF. The DNA for the CDR3 is TGTGCCAGCAGCTTAGCGCGGCGGGACAGCTACGAGCAGTACTTC.

The V and J genes are TRBV5-1 and TRBJ2-3; no clear D. Trimming removed 4 bases from V and 3 bases from J, with 18 bases in between. The CDR3 is made up of 16 amino acids. The V gene's germline CDR1 is SGHRS and CDR2 YFSETQ. CDR3 DNA sequence: TGCGCCAGCAGCCCCAGCCCTGGTCCCGGGACAGATACGCAGTATTTT. It codes for CASSPSPGPGTDTQYF.